The clone carrying this T cell receptor beta chain was seen a few times. Antigen specificity is unknown. This specimen belongs to a study of blood T cells in healthy people across ages. Study background: Every two T cells gave about one barcoded beta molecule via template switching.

Together with a sample-barcoded 5' primer, a J-beta primer mix was included in a second PCR lasting about 7 to 12 cycles. TCRdb re-derived calls from the 5' RACE reads in MiXCR, one entry per CDR3 protein. This repertoire shows approximately 600,000 distinct CDR3 sequences, around three fifths found once; its top ten account for over 35%. Study-level points and caveats: Fewer expanded clones and more diversity marked long-lived versus aged donors.

V lost 4 bases and J lost 2, with 15 bases in between. This CDR3 comprises 15 residues. The germline CDR1 and CDR2 sequences are SGDLS and YYNGEE. V gene TRBV9 combines with J gene TRBJ2-5; D possibly corresponds to TRBD2 (5 bases). The sequence was collected from a man between 60 and 75 years old in good health. The sample taken for sequencing was blood. The CDR3 region has the DNA TGTGCCAGCAGCCCCCGAGGGTCGGGGCAAGAGACCCAGTACTTC. Protein: CASSPRGSGQETQYF.